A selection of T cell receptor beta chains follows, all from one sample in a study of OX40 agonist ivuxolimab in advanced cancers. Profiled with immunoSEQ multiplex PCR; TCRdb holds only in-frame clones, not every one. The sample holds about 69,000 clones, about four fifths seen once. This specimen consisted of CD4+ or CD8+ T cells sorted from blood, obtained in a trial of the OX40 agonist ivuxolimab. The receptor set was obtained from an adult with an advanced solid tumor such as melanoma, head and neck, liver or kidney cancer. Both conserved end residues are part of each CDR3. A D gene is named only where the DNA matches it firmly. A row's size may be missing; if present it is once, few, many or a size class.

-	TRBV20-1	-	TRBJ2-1	TGCAGTGCTACGGCGGAGGGTCAGCAGTTCTTC	CSATAEGQQFF
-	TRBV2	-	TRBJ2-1	TGTGCCAGCAGTGGTGCGTTGGGGGACTCCTACAATGAGCAGTTCTTC	CASSGALGDSYNEQFF
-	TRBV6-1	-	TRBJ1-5	TGTGCCAGCAGTGAAACCGGCGGCGTAGCCCAGCATTTT	CASSETGGVAQHF
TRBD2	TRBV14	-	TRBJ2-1	TGTGCCAGCAGCCCGGGACTAGTTAATGAGCAGTTCTTC	CASSPGLVNEQFF
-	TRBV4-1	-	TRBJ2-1	TGCGCCAGCACCAACCCCTTGTCCTACAATGAGCAGTTCTTC	CASTNPLSYNEQFF
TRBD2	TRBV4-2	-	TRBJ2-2	TGTGCCAGCAGCCCTCTAGCGGGGGGCGGGGAGCTGTTTTTT	CASSPLAGGGELFF
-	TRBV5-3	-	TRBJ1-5	TGTGCCAGAAGCGGAGACCACACCAGCAATCAGCCCCAGCATTTT	CARSGDHTSNQPQHF
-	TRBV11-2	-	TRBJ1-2	TGTGCCAGCAGCAAACCCCGGCAGGGTCATGGCTACACCTTC	CASSKPRQGHGYTF
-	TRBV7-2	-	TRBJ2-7	TGTGCCAGCAGCTTAACACACTACGAGCAGTACTTC	CASSLTHYEQYF
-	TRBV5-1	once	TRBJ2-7	TGCGCCAGCAGCTTGGAGCAGGGTTGGTACGAGCAGTACTTC	CASSLEQGWYEQYF
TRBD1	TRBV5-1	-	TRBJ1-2	TGCGCCAGCAGCTTGAATAGTGCCAGGGGGGATGGCTACACCTTC	CASSLNSARGDGYTF
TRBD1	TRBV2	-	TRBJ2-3	TGTGCCAGCAGAACAGGGGCAGATACGCAGTATTTT	CASRTGADTQYF
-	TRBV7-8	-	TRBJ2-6	TGTGCCAGCAGCTCCTCGGCCCTCTCTGGGGCCAACGTCCTGACTTTC	CASSSSALSGANVLTF
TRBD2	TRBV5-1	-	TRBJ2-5	TGCGCCAGCAGCAGGCGGGAGGGAAGAGAGACCCAGTACTTC	CASSRREGRETQYF
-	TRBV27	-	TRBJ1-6	TGTGCCAGCAGTATCCGGTCGGCCGGAACGGGTTCACCCCTCCACTTT	CASSIRSAGTGSPLHF
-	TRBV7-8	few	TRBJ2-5	TGTGCCAGCTTGAGAACGCGCCAAGAGACCCAGTACTTC	CASLRTRQETQYF
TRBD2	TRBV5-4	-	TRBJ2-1	TGTGCCAGCAGCTTGGGAGGCGGGAGAGGGGCCTACAATGAGCAGTTCTTC	CASSLGGGRGAYNEQFF
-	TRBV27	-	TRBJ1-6	TGTGCCAGCAGTCCCGGGGTCAATTCACCCCTCCACTTT	CASSPGVNSPLHF
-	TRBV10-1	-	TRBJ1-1	TGCGCCAGCAGCGCACAGGGTCGGTGGACTGAAGCTTTCTTT	CASSAQGRWTEAFF
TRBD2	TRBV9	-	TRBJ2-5	TGTGCCAGCAGCGGGGGACTAGCGGGATTTGAGACCCAGTACTTC	CASSGGLAGFETQYF
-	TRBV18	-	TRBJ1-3	TGTGCCAGCTCACCTCGGGGGACTGGAAACACCATATATTTT	CASSPRGTGNTIYF
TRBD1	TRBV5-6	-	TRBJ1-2	TGTGCCAGCAGCCAGGACAGGGGCGGCTATGGCTACACCTTC	CASSQDRGGYGYTF
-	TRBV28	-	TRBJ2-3	TGTGCCAGCAGTTTACCGGGAGCGATGGCAGATACGCAGTATTTT	CASSLPGAMADTQYF
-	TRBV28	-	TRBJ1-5	TGTGCCAGCAGTTTCCCCCCCGTCGACAGTCCTAACCCTAGCAATCAGCCCCAGCATTTT	CASSFPPVDSPNPSNQPQHF
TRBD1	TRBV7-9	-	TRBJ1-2	TGTGCCAGCAGCTTAATCGGACAGGATGGCTACACCTTC	CASSLIGQDGYTF
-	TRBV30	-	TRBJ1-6	TGTGCCTGGAGACAGGGAAATAATTCACCCCTCCACTTT	CAWRQGNNSPLHF
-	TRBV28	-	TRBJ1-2	TGTGCCAGCAGTAACGCGGACAGAAGCTATGGCTACACCTTC	CASSNADRSYGYTF
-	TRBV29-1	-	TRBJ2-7	TGCAGCGCCCTCCAGGGTGGACACGAGCAGTACTTC	CSALQGGHEQYF
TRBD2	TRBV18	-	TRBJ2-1	TGTGCCAGCTCACCACTCCTCCGGGGGGGGAATGAGCAGTTCTTC	CASSPLLRGGNEQFF
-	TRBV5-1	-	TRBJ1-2	TGCGCCAGCAGCTTGGGACAGGCGGGGAATAACTATGGCTACACCTTC	CASSLGQAGNNYGYTF
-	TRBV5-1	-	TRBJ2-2	TGCGCCAGCCGGGACACCGGGACAATTAACACCGGGGAGCTGTTTTTT	CASRDTGTINTGELFF
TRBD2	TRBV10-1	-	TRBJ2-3	TGCGCCAGCAGTGAGTCGACCAGCGGGGGTGGCACAGATACGCAGTATTTT	CASSESTSGGGTDTQYF
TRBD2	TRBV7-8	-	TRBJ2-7	TGTGCCAGCAGCCCGCGGGAGTACTCCTACGAGCAGTACTTC	CASSPREYSYEQYF
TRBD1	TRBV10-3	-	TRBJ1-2	TGTGCCATCAATCCGACAGGGGCGCGGGACTATGGCTACACCTTC	CAINPTGARDYGYTF
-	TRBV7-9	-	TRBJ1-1	TGTGCCAGCAGCTTAGCGAGGGGGGGAGGCACTGAAGCTTTCTTT	CASSLARGGGTEAFF
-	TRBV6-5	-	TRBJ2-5	TGTGCCAGCAGTTATAGGGGTTTCGGGGAGACCCAGTACTTC	CASSYRGFGETQYF
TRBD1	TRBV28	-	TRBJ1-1	TGTGCCAGCAGTCCCGGACAGGGGACCGGGGCTTTCTTT	CASSPGQGTGAFF
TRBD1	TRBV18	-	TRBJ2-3	TGTGCCAGCCGGGACAGGGTGCCAGATACGCAGTATTTT	CASRDRVPDTQYF
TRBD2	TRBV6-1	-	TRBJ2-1	TGTGCCAGCCTAAGACTAGCGTATGTCAATGAGCAGTTCTTC	CASLRLAYVNEQFF
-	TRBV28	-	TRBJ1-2	TGTGCCAGCAGTTTATCTGGAGAAAAAAGATGGTTC	CASSLSGEKRWF
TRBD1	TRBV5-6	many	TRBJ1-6	TGTGCCAGCAGCGCCGGACAGGGAAATTCACCCCTCCACTTT	CASSAGQGNSPLHF
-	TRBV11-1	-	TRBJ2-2	TGTGCCAGCAGCTCGCGGACCAACACCGGGGAGCTGTTTTTT	CASSSRTNTGELFF
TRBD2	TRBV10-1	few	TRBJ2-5	TGCGCCAGCAGTGAGTCGAGCGGGGGAGGGAAGGAGACCCAGTACTTC	CASSESSGGGKETQYF
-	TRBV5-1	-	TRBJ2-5	TGCGCCAGCAGCTTGGACCTAAAACAGGAGCAGTACTTC	CASSLDLKQEQYF
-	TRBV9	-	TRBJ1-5	TGTGCCAGCAGCGTAGACGGAGGCAATCAGCCCCAGCATTTT	CASSVDGGNQPQHF
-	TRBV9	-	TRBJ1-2	TGTGCCAGCAGCGTAGATTTGGCGGGGTATGGCTACACCTTC	CASSVDLAGYGYTF
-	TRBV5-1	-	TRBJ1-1	TGCGCCAGCAGCTCCGGACCCAATACTCCTGAAGCTTTCTTT	CASSSGPNTPEAFF
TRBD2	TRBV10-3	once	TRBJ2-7	TGTGCCACCCATAACCGGGACATCCGGGGGGGCGAGCAGTACTTC	CATHNRDIRGGEQYF
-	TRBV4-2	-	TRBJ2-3	TGTGCCAGCAGCCCCGGTAGGGGGGGGACTGATACGCAGTATTTT	CASSPGRGGTDTQYF
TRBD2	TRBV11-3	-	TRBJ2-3	TGTGCCAGCAGCCCGGGGGGGGACCTCCCACGGGATACGCAGTATTTT	CASSPGGDLPRDTQYF
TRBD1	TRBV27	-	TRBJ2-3	TGTGCCAGCAGTTTGCAGGGGGTTTACGGCACAGATACGCAGTATTTT	CASSLQGVYGTDTQYF
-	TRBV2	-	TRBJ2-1	TGTGCCAGCAGTGAAGAGAGGGGAGGATACAATGAGCAGTTCTTC	CASSEERGGYNEQFF
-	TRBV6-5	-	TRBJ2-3	TGTGCCAGCAGTTACGGGACAAGGGCAGATACGCAGTATTTT	CASSYGTRADTQYF